The 31 T cell receptor beta chains below all came from one sample that was sequenced in a study of cytomegalovirus exposure and HLA in healthy donors. Primers included in the PCR were 60 Vbeta and 13 Jbeta primers. Some clones are missing from TCRdb's copy, which holds only in-frame ones; the method was immunoSEQ multiplex PCR. The sample carries some 130,000 clones, around three quarters recorded once. Source material: PBMCs. Source of these receptors: a woman aged 45-59 years in good health and CMV-seronegative.

The J gene is TRBJ2-2, the V gene TRBV7-2, with 14 bases identical to TRBD2. This CDR3 region has 18 residues. In germline, CDR1 is SGHTA, CDR2 FQGNSA. Trimming removed 0 bases from V and 5 bases from J; junction bases left unmatched: 5. CDR3 nucleotide sequence: TGTGCCAGCAGCTTAGCAGGGACTAGCGGGAGTAAGACCGGGGAGCTGTTTTTT. This sequence encodes CASSLAGTSGSKTGELFF.

The V call is TRBV30, the J call TRBJ1-1; D ambiguous. Germline assignment: CDR1 GTSNPN and CDR2 SVGIG (reference sequence). Trimming took off 3 bases at V and 1 base at J, with 9 bases between the two ends. This CDR3 is built from 13 residues. Written as DNA, the CDR3 is TGTGCCTGGAGGGTAGTTAGGAACACTGAAGCTTTCTTT. It is translated as CAWRVVRNTEAFF. Complete variable domain (other parts from reference TRBV30 and TRBJ1-1): SQTIHQWPATLVQPVGSPLSLECTVEGTSNPNLYWYRQAAGRGLQLLFYSVGIGQISSEVPQNLSASRPQDRQFILSSKKLLLSDSGFYLCAWRVVRNTEAFFGQGTRLTVV.

V and J are TRBV19 and TRBJ2-7; 9 positions match TRBD2. The V gene's germline CDR1 is LNHDA and CDR2 SQIVND (reference sequence). There are 15 residues in the CDR3. J was trimmed by 9 bases and V by 2 bases; bases with no gene match: 11. Here the CDR3 DNA reads TGTGCCAGTAGTATAAGGCTAGCGGGGTACTGCATGCAGTACTTC. This codes for CASSIRLAGYCMQYF.

The chain is built from TRBV4-3 and TRBJ1-4; 10 bases fit TRBD1. The CDR3 length is 15 residues. Germline V lookup: CDR1 LGHNA, CDR2 YSLEER. J lost 12 bases, V lost 4 bases, and 11 bases had no gene match. The CDR3, as DNA: TGCGCCAGCAGCCCCTTGGGACAGGGGTTATCTCAACTGTTTTTT. Its translation: CASSPLGQGLSQLFF.

The chain is built from TRBV9 and TRBJ2-5; D gene unclear. V dropped 4 bases and J dropped 3 bases, with 13 bases sitting between them. The length of the CDR3 is 14 residues. Looked up from germline, CDR1 is SGDLS and CDR2 is YYNGEE. The CDR3 here is CASSRSWPEETQYF. CDR3 DNA sequence: TGTGCCAGCAGCCGTTCTTGGCCAGAAGAGACCCAGTACTTC.

The chain has TRBV18 and TRBJ2-7; 7 nucleotides line up with TRBD2. J gave up 0 bases and V 3 bases, and 5 bases lay outside the gene matches. Germline CDR1 is KGHSH and CDR2 is LQKENI. The CDR3 runs to 15 residues. The CDR3 loop is CASSPTTSSSYEQYF. In DNA, the CDR3 is TGTGCCAGCTCACCGACGACTAGCAGCTCCTACGAGCAGTACTTC.

This rearrangement joins TRBV7-2 to TRBJ2-1, with 14 bases lining up with TRBD2. The germline gives CDR1 SGHTA, CDR2 FQGNSA. The CDR3 covers 16 residues. V dropped 5 bases and J dropped 8; count of bases not matched to a gene: 8. The DNA of the CDR3 is TGTGCCAGCAGCACCGGGACTAGCGGGAGAATGGATGAGCAGTTCTTC. Translation: CASSTGTSGRMDEQFF.

This sequence joins TRBV4-2 and TRBJ1-2; 8 bases align to TRBD1. V lost 4 bases to trimming and J lost 0 bases; unmatched junction nucleotides: 10. This CDR3 region has 17 residues. Germline lookup yields CDR1 LGHNA and CDR2 YNFKEQ. CDR3 amino acids: CASSPQGAMDSNYGYTF. The CDR3 nucleotides are TGTGCCAGCAGCCCCCAGGGGGCGATGGACTCTAACTATGGCTACACCTTC.

V is TRBV7-9 and J is TRBJ2-2, with TRBD2 matching over 9 bases. With V trimmed by 0 bases and J by 0 bases, 8 bases remained unmatched. The CDR3 is 19 residues long. Germline CDR1 and CDR2: SEHNR and FQNEAQ (reference sequence). The CDR3 loop reads CASSLALGSGSTNTGELFF. Here the CDR3 DNA reads TGTGCCAGCAGCTTAGCCCTTGGTAGCGGGAGTACGAACACCGGGGAGCTGTTTTTT.

As DNA, the CDR3 is TGTGCCAGCAGCGACACTAGCGGGAGGCCTGCCGAGCAGTACTTC. Its protein product is CASSDTSGRPAEQYF. The chain carries TRBV5-6 and TRBJ2-7; 12 bases agree with TRBD2. This CDR3 has 15 residues. The germline CDR1 and CDR2 sequences are SGHDT and YYEEEE. J was trimmed by 6 bases and V by 4 bases; bases with no gene match: 8.

The chain has TRBV10-3 and TRBJ1-1, with D hard to call. The CDR3 is 13 amino acids. Trimming cost V 10 bases and J 0 bases, with 12 bases left between them. CDR1 is ENHRY, CDR2 SYGVKD, per germline. The CDR3 DNA reads TGTGCCACGATAAGGAGCATGAACACTGAAGCTTTCTTT. The encoded protein is CATIRSMNTEAFF.

This chain uses TRBV4-3 with TRBJ2-1; the match to TRBD2 covers 7 bases. V trimming: 3 bases; J trimming: 5 bases; junction bases outside the gene matches: 4. The CDR3 is 14 amino acids. Germline loops: CDR1 LGHNA, CDR2 YSLEER. The CDR3 spells CASSQTTSHNEQFF. The CDR3 nucleotides read TGCGCCAGCAGCCAGACGACTAGCCACAATGAGCAGTTCTTC.

Note on this clone: At one boundary the junction diverges from the germline segment, which might be a read error. The identical CDR3 is also encoded by other nucleotide sequences in the sample. The gene calls are TRBV30 and TRBJ1-3; possibly TRBD1 for D (5 bases). CDR1 and CDR2 (germline): GTSNPN, SVGIG (reference sequence). The CDR3 contains 15 residues. CDR3 bases: TGTGCCTGGAGTACAACGTCAGGGTTTGGAAACACCATCTATTTT. This gives the protein CAWSTTSGFGNTIYF.

This sequence joins TRBV7-8 and TRBJ2-7; 8 positions match TRBD1. Germline CDR1 reads SGHVS; CDR2 reads FQNEAQ. V was pared by 7 bases and J by 3 bases, with 8 bases of the junction left unmatched. CDR3 length: 14 residues. CDR3 sequence: CASKSGGEVYEQYF. The CDR3 nucleotides are TGTGCCAGCAAATCAGGGGGCGAGGTCTACGAGCAGTACTTC. The variable domain in full, completed from reference TRBV7-8 and TRBJ2-7, reads GAGVSQSPRYKVAKRGQDVALRCDPISGHVSLFWYQQALGQGPEFLTYFQNEAQLDKSGLPSDRFFAERPEGSVSTLKIQRTQQEDSAVYLCASKSGGEVYEQYFGPGTRLTVT.

The V and J genes are TRBV7-9 and TRBJ2-5; D is unresolved. Deletions cut 5 bases from V and 2 bases from J, with 12 bases between. CDR3 length equals 14 residues. In germline, CDR1 is SEHNR, CDR2 FQNEAQ (reference sequence). CDR3 coding DNA: TGTGCCAGCAGCCACCCAACGGAGCAAGAGACCCAGTACTTC. Its translation: CASSHPTEQETQYF. Combining the CDR3 with reference TRBV7-9 and TRBJ2-5 gives the whole variable domain DTGVSQNPRHKITKRGQNVTFRCDPISEHNRLYWYRQTLGQGPEFLTYFQNEAQLEKSRLLSDRFSAERPKGSFSTLEIQRTEQGDSAMYLCASSHPTEQETQYFGPGTRLLVL.

The chain uses TRBV7-9 and TRBJ2-2; perhaps TRBD2 as D (6 bases). This CDR3 contains 14 residues. Germline CDR1 is SEHNR and CDR2 is FQNEAQ (reference sequence). The V end was cut by 8 bases, the J end by 3 bases, with 13 bases between. The CDR3 DNA sequence: TGTGCCAGCGCGCGGGGCAGGTACACCGGGGAGCTGTTTTTT. Its translation: CASARGRYTGELFF.

The chain couples TRBV6-5 to TRBJ2-7; 10 nucleotides line up with TRBD1. Germline-derived CDR1 and CDR2 are MNHEY and SVGAGI. J lost 2 bases, V lost 6 bases, and 7 bases had no gene match. The CDR3 runs 15 residues. CDR3 nucleotides: TGTGCCAGCAGCCGAGGACAGGGGGGCGCCTACGAGCAGTACTTC. Protein sequence: CASSRGQGGAYEQYF.

The J gene is TRBJ1-1, the V gene TRBV18; D is uncertain. The CDR3 extends over 15 amino acids. V dropped 0 bases and J dropped 0 bases, with 8 bases sitting between them. CDR1 and CDR2 (germline): KGHSH, LQKENI. CDR3 region: CASSPPEIMNTEAFF. As DNA, the CDR3 is TGTGCCAGCTCACCACCGGAGATAATGAACACTGAAGCTTTCTTT.

The J gene is TRBJ2-3, the V gene TRBV2; tentatively, D is TRBD2 (6 bases). The CDR3 runs 13 residues. In germline, CDR1 is SNHLY, CDR2 FYNNEI. V gave up 5 bases and J gave up 0 bases, with 6 bases separating them. CDR3 sequence: CASSSGSTDTQYF. CDR3 bases: TGTGCCAGCAGTAGCGGGAGCACAGATACGCAGTATTTT.

The rearrangement joins TRBV6-6 to TRBJ1-2, with TRBD1 matching 8 bases. J was trimmed by 1 base and V by 2 bases; bases with no gene match: 6. Per the germline V gene, CDR1 is MNHNY and CDR2 is SVGAGI (reference sequence). The CDR3 covers 16 residues. CDR3 DNA: TGTGCCAGCAGTTACAGCGGTGACAGGGGTAACTATGGCTACACCTTC. Protein: CASSYSGDRGNYGYTF.

The rearrangement uses TRBV14 and TRBJ2-1; TRBD1 matches 9 bases. The germline V gene encodes CDR1 SGHDN and CDR2 FVKESK. CDR3 length: 15 residues. V gave up 3 bases and J gave up 3 bases; unmatched junction bases: 3. CDR3 residues: CASSQRQGGYNEQFF. The CDR3 DNA sequence: TGTGCCAGCAGCCAGCGACAGGGGGGCTACAATGAGCAGTTCTTC. Full variable domain (rest looked up from reference TRBV14 and TRBJ2-1): EAGVTQFPSHSVIEKGQTVTLRCDPISGHDNLYWYRRVMGKEIKFLLHFVKESKQDESGMPNNRFLAERTGGTYSTLKVQPAELEDSGVYFCASSQRQGGYNEQFFGPGTRLTVL.

This chain connects TRBV5-4 to TRBJ1-2; D may be TRBD1 (6 bases). V gave up 4 bases and J gave up 7 bases, with 23 bases separating them. Germline loops: CDR1 SGHNT, CDR2 YYREEE (reference sequence). This CDR3 contains 16 residues. Here the CDR3 reads CASSPPHRDPVSGYTF. The CDR3 DNA reads TGTGCCAGCAGCCCTCCCCACAGGGATCCGGTGAGTGGCTACACCTTC.

The rearrangement uses TRBV28 and TRBJ1-2, with 11 bases lining up with TRBD1. Germline V lookup: CDR1 MDHEN, CDR2 SYDVKM. This CDR3 has 14 residues. Trimming took 5 bases from V and 2 from J; bases not matched to a gene: 1. Here the CDR3 DNA reads TGTGCCAGCAGTGGGACAGGGGGGAACTATGGCTACACCTTC. Protein product: CASSGTGGNYGYTF.

The chain recombines TRBV9 with TRBJ2-7; D may be TRBD2 (7 bases). CDR1 is SGDLS and CDR2 is YYNGEE in the germline V gene. The CDR3 sequence is 23 residues long. V was trimmed by 0 bases and J by 0 bases, leaving 34 bases between them. The CDR3 reads CASSVGGRIGGTRPGGPSYEQYV. The CDR3 DNA is TGTGCCAGCAGCGTAGGAGGTCGGATAGGGGGGACCCGACCGGGGGGACCCTCCTACGAGCAGTACGTC.

The chain links TRBV19 to TRBJ2-2, with 8 bases matching TRBD2. Germline assignment: CDR1 LNHDA and CDR2 SQIVND (reference sequence). With 7 bases clipped from V and 5 bases from J, the junction kept 6 bases outside the gene matches. This CDR3 spans 14 amino acids. Written as DNA, the CDR3 is TGTGCCAGTAATAGCGGGGCAGGAACCGGGGAGCTGTTTTTT. Translated, it gives CASNSGAGTGELFF.

This clone was detected only once. The chain links TRBV28 to TRBJ2-5, with a tentative D call TRBD2 (6 bases). V was shortened by 2 bases and J by 4 bases, with 14 bases between the two germline ends. The CDR3 length is 15 residues. Germline lookup yields CDR1 MDHEN and CDR2 SYDVKM. In DNA, the CDR3 is TGTGCCAGCAGTTTACGCCAGGGAGGAGGAGAGACCCAGTACTTC. Amino acid sequence: CASSLRQGGGETQYF.

The chain links TRBV4-1 to TRBJ2-1; TRBD2 agrees at 12 bases. Germline V CDR1 and CDR2: MGHRA, YSYEKL. V gave up 0 bases and J gave up 0 bases; unmatched junction bases: 9. There are 20 residues in the CDR3. CDR3: CASSQDPGLAGQSSYNEQFF. The DNA for the CDR3 is TGCGCCAGCAGCCAAGACCCGGGACTAGCGGGCCAGAGCTCCTACAATGAGCAGTTCTTC.

The V and J genes are TRBV18 and TRBJ1-4; 8 positions agree with TRBD1. Unmatched junction bases numbered 11, after V lost 6 bases and J lost 5 bases. The CDR3 is 16 residues long. CDR1 is KGHSH, CDR2 LQKENI, per germline. The CDR3 region has the DNA TGTGCCAGCTCGCCCACCTCGGGACAGGACAATGAAAAACTGTTTTTT. Protein: CASSPTSGQDNEKLFF.

The chain links TRBV27 to TRBJ2-3; D gene unclear. Trimming removed 1 base at V and 2 bases at J, with 4 bases between. This CDR3 has 13 residues. Per germline, CDR1 MNHEY and CDR2 SMNVEV (reference sequence). The CDR3 DNA reads TGTGCCAGCAGTTTATACTTCACAGATACGCAGTATTTT. Its protein product is CASSLYFTDTQYF.

This clone was counted once. V usage is TRBV7-2 and J usage is TRBJ2-3; 7 positions match TRBD2. The CDR3 loop spans 13 amino acids. V lost 4 bases to trimming and J lost 10 bases; unmatched junction nucleotides: 8. CDR1 is SGHTA, CDR2 FQGNSA, per germline. The DNA for the CDR3 is TGTGCCAGCAGCTGGGACTACCCGTCAGCGCAGTATTTT. It is translated as CASSWDYPSAQYF.

V and J are TRBV29-1 and TRBJ2-3; the D gene is possibly TRBD1 (6 bases). The CDR3 covers 15 residues. V lost 6 bases to trimming and J lost 2 bases, with 18 bases between them. From germline, CDR1 is SQVTM and CDR2 ANQGSEA. CDR3 protein: CSVPPQGHHTDTQYF. CDR3 sequence (DNA): TGCAGCGTACCACCTCAGGGGCATCACACAGATACGCAGTATTTT.